This T cell receptor (beta chain) originates from a study of control samples from healthy donors and cancer patients. Measured with immunoSEQ multiplex PCR; TCRdb has only the in-frame clones, and not every one. The data show around 200,000 clones, around 94% seen once. The CDR3 loop spans 16 amino acids. Trimming cost V 0 bases and J 6 bases; bases outside gene matches: 8. Looked up from germline, CDR1 is LGHNA and CDR2 is YNFKEQ. This rearrangement joins TRBV4-2 to TRBJ1-1; TRBD1 matches 9 bases. Sequenced sample: blood. The sequence was obtained from a man aged 45-65 years in good health. CDR3 bases: TGTGCCAGCAGCCAAGAACCGGACAGGGGTTCGGCTGAAGCTTTCTTT. Translation: CASSQEPDRGSAEAFF.